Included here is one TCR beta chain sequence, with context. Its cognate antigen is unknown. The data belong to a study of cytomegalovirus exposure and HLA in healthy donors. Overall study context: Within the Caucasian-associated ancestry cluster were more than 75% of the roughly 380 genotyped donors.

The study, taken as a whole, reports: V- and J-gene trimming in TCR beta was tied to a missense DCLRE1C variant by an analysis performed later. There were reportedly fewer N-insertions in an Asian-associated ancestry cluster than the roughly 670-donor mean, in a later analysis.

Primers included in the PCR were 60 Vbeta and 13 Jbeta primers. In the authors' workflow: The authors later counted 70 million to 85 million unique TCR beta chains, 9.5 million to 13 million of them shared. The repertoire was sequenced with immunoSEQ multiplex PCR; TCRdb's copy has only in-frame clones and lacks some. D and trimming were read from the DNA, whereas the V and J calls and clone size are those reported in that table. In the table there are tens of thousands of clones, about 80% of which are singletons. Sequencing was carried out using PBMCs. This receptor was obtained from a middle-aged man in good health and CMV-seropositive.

The CDR3 DNA sequence: TGCAGCGTGGAGACAGTCATCTATGGCTACACCTTC. Translation gives CSVETVIYGYTF. V and J are TRBV29-1 and TRBJ1-2; the D gene is possibly TRBD1 (5 bases). Trimming shortened V by 6 bases and J by 4 bases, and 12 bases separated the two germline ends. The CDR3 runs to 12 residues. The V gene's germline CDR1 is SQVTM and CDR2 ANQGSEA.